Below, 8 T cell receptor beta chains from the same sample are listed, as sequenced in a study of early T cells in non-severe SARS-CoV-2 infection. TCRdb used MiXCR to reprocess the 5' RACE reads, holding one entry per CDR3 protein. This table holds some 36,000 distinct CDR3 sequences, roughly 6.8% found once. The material was whole blood, obtained at baseline. All receptors derive from an adult who was a healthcare worker with PCR-confirmed SARS-CoV-2 infection or an uninfected control (not recorded which).

This clonotype is labeled as medium-sized. The CDR3 loop is CASSQTLAGGPDTQYF. The CDR3, as DNA: TGTGCCAGCAGTCAGACGTTAGCGGGAGGTCCAGATACGCAGTATTTT. The V gene is TRBV6-2 or TRBV6-3, the J gene TRBJ2-3; TRBD2 agrees at 10 bases. CDR1 is MNHEY and CDR2 is SVGEGT in the germline V gene. The CDR3 covers 16 residues. V trimming: 5 bases; J trimming: 4 bases; junction bases outside the gene matches: 9.

J is TRBJ2-3 and V is TRBV2, with D unresolved. The CDR3 runs 11 residues. The germline CDR1 and CDR2 sequences are SNHLY and FYNNEI. V dropped 5 bases and J dropped 4 bases, with 4 bases sitting between them. The DNA of the CDR3 is TGTGCCAGCAGTCATTCAGATACGCAGTATTTT. Translating gives CASSHSDTQYF.

Ten or more counts support this clonotype. The genes are TRBV5-6 and TRBJ1-4; D is unresolved. Germline V gives CDR1 SGHDT, CDR2 YYEEEE. V lost 4 bases to trimming and J lost 8 bases, with 15 bases between them. CDR3 length: 14 amino acids. CDR3 coding DNA: TGTGCCAGCAGCCCCGGCCCCTTGGGGGAAAAACTGTTTTTT. Its translation is CASSPGPLGEKLFF.

The chain has TRBV20-1 and TRBJ2-7; D may be TRBD2 (6 bases). The CDR3 has 14 amino acids. V shed 6 bases and J shed 5 bases, with 20 bases lying between them. In germline, CDR1 is DFQATT, CDR2 SNEGSKA (reference sequence). CDR3 amino acids: CSAPPGEVYHEQYF. In nucleotides, the CDR3 is TGCAGTGCCCCTCCGGGGGAGGTATACCACGAGCAGTACTTC.

This clonotype was seen ten or more times. The rearrangement joins TRBV4-2 to TRBJ2-2; the D is unclear. With 0 bases removed from V and 6 bases from J, the gap between germline ends came to 11 bases. Germline values: CDR1 LGHNA, CDR2 YNFKEQ. This CDR3 comprises 15 residues. CDR3 protein: CASSQDQTKSGELFF. CDR3 in DNA: TGTGCCAGCAGCCAAGATCAGACCAAGTCCGGGGAGCTGTTTTTT.

The table lists this clonotype with many counts. V gene TRBV27 combines with J gene TRBJ2-7, with 9 bases aligning to TRBD2. The germline CDR1 and CDR2 sequences are MNHEY and SMNVEV (reference sequence). Unmatched junction bases numbered 4, after V lost 3 bases and J lost 4 bases. The CDR3 spans 14 residues. CDR3 region: CASSFGGRGYEQYF. CDR3 coding DNA: TGTGCCAGCAGTTTTGGCGGGAGGGGATACGAGCAGTACTTC.

This clonotype was counted ten times or more. V is TRBV24-1 and J is TRBJ2-7; D perhaps matches TRBD2 (6 bases). The V and J ends lost 6 bases and 7 bases respectively, with 15 bases between them. Germline CDR1 KGHDR, CDR2 SFDVKD. This CDR3 region has 13 residues. CDR3 amino acids: CATSSGVSGEQYF. DNA of the CDR3: TGTGCCACCAGTTCGGGGGTATCGGGGGAGCAGTACTTC.

In this sample, this clonotype turned up many times. The CDR3 loop is CASSFRTGSYEQYF. The CDR3 DNA is TGTGCCAGCAGCTTTCGGACAGGGTCCTACGAGCAGTACTTC. The rearrangement joins TRBV7-8 to TRBJ2-7; 8 nucleotides line up with TRBD1. Germline values: CDR1 SGHVS, CDR2 FQNEAQ. The CDR3 covers 14 residues. Trimming took 3 bases from V and 1 from J; bases not matched to a gene: 2.